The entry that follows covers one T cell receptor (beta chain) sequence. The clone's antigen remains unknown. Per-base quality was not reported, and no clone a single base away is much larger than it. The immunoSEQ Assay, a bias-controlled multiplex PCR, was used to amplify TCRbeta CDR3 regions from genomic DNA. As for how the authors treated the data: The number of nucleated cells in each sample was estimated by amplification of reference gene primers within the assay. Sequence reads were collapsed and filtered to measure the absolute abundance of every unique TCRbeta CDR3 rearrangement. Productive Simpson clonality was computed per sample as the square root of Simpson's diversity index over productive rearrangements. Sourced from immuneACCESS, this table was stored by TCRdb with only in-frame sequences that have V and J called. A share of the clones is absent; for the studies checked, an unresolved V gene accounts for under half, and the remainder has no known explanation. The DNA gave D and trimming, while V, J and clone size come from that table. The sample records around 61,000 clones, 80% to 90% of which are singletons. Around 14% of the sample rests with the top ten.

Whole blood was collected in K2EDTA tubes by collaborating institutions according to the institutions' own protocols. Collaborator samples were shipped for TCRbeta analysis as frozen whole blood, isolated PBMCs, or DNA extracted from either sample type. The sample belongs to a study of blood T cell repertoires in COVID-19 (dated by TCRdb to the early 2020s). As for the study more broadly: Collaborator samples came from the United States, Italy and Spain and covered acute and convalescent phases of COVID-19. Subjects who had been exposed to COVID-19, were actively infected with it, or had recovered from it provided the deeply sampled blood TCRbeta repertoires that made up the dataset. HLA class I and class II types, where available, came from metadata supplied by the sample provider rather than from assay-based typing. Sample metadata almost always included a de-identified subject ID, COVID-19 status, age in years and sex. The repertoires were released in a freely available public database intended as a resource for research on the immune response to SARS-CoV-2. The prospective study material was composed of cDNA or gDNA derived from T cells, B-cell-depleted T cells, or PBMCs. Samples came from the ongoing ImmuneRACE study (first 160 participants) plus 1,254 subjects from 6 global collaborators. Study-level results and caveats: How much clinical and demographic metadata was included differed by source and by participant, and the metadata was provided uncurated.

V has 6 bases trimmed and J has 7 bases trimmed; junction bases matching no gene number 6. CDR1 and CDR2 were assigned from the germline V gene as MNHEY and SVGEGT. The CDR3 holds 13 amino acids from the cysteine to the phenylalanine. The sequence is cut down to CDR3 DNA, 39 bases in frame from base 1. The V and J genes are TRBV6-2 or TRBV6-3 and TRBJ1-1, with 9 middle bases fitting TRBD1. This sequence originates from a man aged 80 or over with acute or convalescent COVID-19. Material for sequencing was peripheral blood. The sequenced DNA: TGTGCCAGCAGCAACGGACAGGGGCTTGAAGCTTTCTTT. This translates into CASSNGQGLEAFF.